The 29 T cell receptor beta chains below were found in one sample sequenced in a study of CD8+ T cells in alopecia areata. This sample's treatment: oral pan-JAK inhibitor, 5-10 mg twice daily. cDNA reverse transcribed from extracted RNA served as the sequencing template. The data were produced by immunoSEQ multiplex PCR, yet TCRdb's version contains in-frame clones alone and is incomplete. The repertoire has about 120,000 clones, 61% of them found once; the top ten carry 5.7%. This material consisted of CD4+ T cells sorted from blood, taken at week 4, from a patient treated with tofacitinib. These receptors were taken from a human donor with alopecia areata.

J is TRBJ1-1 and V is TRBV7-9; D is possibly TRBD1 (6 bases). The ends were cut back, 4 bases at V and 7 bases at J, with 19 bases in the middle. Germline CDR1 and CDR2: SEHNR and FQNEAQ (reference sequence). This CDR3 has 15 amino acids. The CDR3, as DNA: TGTGCCAGCAGCTCGCATAAAGACAGGCCGCATGAAGCTTTCTTT. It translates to CASSSHKDRPHEAFF. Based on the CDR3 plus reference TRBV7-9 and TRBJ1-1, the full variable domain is DTGVSQNPRHKITKRGQNVTFRCDPISEHNRLYWYRQTLGQGPEFLTYFQNEAQLEKSRLLSDRFSAERPKGSFSTLEIQRTEQGDSAMYLCASSSHKDRPHEAFFGQGTRLTVV.

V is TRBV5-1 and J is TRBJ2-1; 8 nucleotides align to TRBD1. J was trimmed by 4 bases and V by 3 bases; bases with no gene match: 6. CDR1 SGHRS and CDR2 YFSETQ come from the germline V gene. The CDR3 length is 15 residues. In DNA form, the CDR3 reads TGCGCCAGCAGCTCTGCTAGGACAGGGTACAATGAGCAGTTCTTC. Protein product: CASSSARTGYNEQFF.

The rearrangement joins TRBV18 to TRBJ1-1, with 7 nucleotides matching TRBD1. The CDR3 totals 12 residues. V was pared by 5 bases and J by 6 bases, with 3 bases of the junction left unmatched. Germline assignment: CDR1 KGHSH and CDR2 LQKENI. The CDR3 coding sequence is TGTGCCAGCTCAAGACAGGGTTCTGAAGCTTTCTTT. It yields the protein CASSRQGSEAFF.

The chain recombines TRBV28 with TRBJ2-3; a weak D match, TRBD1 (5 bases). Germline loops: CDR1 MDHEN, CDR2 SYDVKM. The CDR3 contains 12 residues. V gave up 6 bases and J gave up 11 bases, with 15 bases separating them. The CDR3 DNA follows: TGTGCCAGCAGGTCCGACAGCAAAGGGCAGTATTTT. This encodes CASRSDSKGQYF.

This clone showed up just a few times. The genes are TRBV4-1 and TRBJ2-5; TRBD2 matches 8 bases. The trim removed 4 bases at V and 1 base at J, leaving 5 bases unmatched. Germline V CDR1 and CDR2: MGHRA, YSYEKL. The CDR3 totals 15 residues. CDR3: CASSRLAGLQETQYF. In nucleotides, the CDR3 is TGCGCCAGCAGCCGGCTAGCGGGCCTCCAAGAGACCCAGTACTTC.

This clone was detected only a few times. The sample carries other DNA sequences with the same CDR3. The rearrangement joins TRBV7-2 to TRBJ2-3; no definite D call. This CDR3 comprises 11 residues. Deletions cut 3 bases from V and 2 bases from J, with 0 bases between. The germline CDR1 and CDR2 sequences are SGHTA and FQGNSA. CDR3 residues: CASSFTDTQYF. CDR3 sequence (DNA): TGTGCCAGCAGCTTCACAGATACGCAGTATTTT.

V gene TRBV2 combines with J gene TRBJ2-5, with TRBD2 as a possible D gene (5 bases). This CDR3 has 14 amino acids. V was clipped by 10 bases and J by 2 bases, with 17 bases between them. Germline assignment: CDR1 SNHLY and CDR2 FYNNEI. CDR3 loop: CATTPDLLQETQYF. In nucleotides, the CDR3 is TGTGCCACGACCCCGGACTTACTACAAGAGACCCAGTACTTC. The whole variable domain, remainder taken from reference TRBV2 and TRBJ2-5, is EPEVTQTPSHQVTQMGQEVILRCVPISNHLYFYWYRQILGQKVEFLVSFYNNEISEKSEIFDDQFSVERPDGSNFTLKIRSTKLEDSAMYFCATTPDLLQETQYFGPGTRLLVL.

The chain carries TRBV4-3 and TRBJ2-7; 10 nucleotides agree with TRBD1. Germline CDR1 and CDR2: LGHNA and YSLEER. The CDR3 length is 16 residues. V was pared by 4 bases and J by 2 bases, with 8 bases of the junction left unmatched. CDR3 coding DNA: TGCGCCAGCAGCCTAACCGCGGGACAGGGGACCTACGAGCAGTACTTC. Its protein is CASSLTAGQGTYEQYF.

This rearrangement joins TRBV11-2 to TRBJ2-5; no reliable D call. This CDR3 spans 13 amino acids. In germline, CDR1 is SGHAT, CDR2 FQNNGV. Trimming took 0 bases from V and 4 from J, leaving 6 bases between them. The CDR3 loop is CASSLESLETQYF. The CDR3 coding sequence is TGTGCCAGCAGCTTAGAAAGTTTAGAGACCCAGTACTTC.

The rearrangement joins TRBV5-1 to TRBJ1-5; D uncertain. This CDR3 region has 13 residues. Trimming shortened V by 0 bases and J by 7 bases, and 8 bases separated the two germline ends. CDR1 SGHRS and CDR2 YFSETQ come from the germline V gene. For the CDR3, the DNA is TGCGCCAGCAGCTTGGATCACGGACAGCCCCAGCATTTT. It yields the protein CASSLDHGQPQHF.

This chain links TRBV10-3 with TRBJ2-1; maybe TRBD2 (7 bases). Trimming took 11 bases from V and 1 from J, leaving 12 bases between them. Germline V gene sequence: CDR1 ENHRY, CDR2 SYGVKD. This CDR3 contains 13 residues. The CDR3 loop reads CAVGGVSYNEQFF. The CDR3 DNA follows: TGTGCCGTAGGGGGGGTGTCCTACAATGAGCAGTTCTTC.

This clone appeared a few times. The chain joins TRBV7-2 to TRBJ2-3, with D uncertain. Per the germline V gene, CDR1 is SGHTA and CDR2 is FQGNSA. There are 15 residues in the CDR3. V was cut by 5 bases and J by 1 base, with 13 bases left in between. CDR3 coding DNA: TGTGCCAGCAGCACCCTGGTGGCGGGCACAGATACGCAGTATTTT. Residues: CASSTLVAGTDTQYF.

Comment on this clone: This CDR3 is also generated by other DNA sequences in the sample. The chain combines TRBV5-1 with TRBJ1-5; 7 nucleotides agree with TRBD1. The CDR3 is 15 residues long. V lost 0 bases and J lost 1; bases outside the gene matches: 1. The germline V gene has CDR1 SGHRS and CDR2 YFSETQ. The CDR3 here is CASSLGDSSNQPQHF. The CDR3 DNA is TGCGCCAGCAGCTTGGGGGACAGCAGCAATCAGCCCCAGCATTTT.

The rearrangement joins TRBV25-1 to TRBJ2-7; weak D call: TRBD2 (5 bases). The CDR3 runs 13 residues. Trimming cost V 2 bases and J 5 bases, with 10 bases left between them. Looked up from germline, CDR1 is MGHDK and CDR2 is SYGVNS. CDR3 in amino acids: CASSEGRENEQYF. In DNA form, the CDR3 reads TGTGCCAGCAGTGAAGGACGGGAAAACGAGCAGTACTTC.

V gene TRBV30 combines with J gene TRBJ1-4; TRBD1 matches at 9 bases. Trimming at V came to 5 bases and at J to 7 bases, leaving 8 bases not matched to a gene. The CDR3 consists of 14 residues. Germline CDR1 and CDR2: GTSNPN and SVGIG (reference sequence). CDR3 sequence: CAWAAGTGTEKLFF. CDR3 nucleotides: TGTGCCTGGGCGGCGGGGACAGGGACTGAAAAACTGTTTTTT.

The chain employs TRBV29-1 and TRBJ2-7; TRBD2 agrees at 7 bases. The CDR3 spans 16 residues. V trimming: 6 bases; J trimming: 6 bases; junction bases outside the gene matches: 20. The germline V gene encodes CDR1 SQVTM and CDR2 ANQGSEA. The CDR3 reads CSVLPGYGGGQLEQYF. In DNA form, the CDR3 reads TGCAGCGTCCTCCCAGGTTACGGCGGGGGTCAGCTCGAGCAGTACTTC.

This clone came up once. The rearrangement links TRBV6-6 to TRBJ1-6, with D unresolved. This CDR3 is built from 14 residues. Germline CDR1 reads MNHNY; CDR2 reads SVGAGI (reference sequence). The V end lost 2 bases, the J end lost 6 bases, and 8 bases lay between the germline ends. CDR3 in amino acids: CASSYRYGNSPLHF. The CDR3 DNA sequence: TGTGCCAGCAGTTACCGCTATGGTAATTCACCCCTCCACTTT.

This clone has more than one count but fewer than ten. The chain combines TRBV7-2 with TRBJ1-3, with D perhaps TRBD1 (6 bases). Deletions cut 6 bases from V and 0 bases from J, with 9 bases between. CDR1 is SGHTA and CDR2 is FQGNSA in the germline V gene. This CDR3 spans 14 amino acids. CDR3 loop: CASRTGASGNTIYF. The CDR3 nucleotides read TGTGCCAGCAGGACGGGGGCCTCTGGAAACACCATATATTTT. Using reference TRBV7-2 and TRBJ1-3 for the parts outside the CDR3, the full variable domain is GAGVSQSPSNKVTEKGKDVELRCDPISGHTALYWYRQSLGQGLEFLIYFQGNSAPDKSGLPSDRFSAERTGGSVSTLTIQRTQQEDSAVYLCASRTGASGNTIYFGEGSWLTVV.

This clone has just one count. The CDR3 here is CASSLPTGYEQYF. As DNA, the CDR3 is TGTGCCAGCAGTCTTCCGACCGGGTACGAGCAGTACTTC. V is TRBV6-6 and J is TRBJ2-7; no firm D call. Germline V gene data show CDR1 as MNHNY and CDR2 as SVGAGI (reference sequence). The germline V and J ends were trimmed by 5 bases and 4 bases, with 12 bases remaining between them. The CDR3 sequence is 13 residues long.

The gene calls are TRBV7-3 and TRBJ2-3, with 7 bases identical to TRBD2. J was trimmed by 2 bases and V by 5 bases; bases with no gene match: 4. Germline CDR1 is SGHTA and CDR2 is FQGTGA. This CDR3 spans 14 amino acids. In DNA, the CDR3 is TGTGCCAGCAGCCATCTAGCGGCCACAGATACGCAGTATTTT. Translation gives CASSHLAATDTQYF.

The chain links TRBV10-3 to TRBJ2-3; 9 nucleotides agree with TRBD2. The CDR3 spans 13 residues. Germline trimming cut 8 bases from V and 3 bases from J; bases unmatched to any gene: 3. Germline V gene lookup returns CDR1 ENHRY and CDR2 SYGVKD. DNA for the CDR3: TGTGCCATCGCGCGGGGGGGGACAGATACGCAGTATTTT. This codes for CAIARGGTDTQYF.

CDR3 sequence reads: CSVALAGGPVTGNEQFF. The DNA for the CDR3 is TGCAGCGTTGCTCTAGCGGGGGGGCCGGTTACGGGCAATGAGCAGTTCTTC. The chain carries TRBV29-1 and TRBJ2-1, with 12 bases matching TRBD2. The CDR3 runs 17 residues. The V gene's germline CDR1 is SQVTM and CDR2 ANQGSEA. V gave up 4 bases and J gave up 6 bases; unmatched junction bases: 13.

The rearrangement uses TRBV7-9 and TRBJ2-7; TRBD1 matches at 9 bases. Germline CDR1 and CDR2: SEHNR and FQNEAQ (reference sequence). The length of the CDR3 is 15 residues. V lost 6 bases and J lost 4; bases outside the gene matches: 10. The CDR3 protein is CASSVRTGARYEQYF. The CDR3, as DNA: TGTGCCAGCAGTGTGCGGACAGGGGCTCGGTACGAGCAGTACTTC.

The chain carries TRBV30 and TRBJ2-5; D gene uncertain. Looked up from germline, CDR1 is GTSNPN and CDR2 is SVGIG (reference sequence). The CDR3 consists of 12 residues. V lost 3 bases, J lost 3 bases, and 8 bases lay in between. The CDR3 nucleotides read TGTGCCTGGAGGCCTCTGGAAGAGACCCAGTACTTC. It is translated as CAWRPLEETQYF.

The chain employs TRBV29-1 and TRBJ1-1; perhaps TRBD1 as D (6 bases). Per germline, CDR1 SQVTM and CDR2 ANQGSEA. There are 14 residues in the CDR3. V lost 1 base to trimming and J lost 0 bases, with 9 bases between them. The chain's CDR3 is CSVEAGQLNTEAFF. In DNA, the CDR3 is TGCAGCGTTGAAGCCGGACAGTTGAACACTGAAGCTTTCTTT. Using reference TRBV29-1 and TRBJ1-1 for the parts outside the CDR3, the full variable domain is SAVISQKPSRDICQRGTSLTIQCQVDSQVTMMFWYRQQPGQSLTLIATANQGSEATYESGFVIDKFPISRPNLTFSTLTVSNMSPEDSSIYLCSVEAGQLNTEAFFGQGTRLTVV.

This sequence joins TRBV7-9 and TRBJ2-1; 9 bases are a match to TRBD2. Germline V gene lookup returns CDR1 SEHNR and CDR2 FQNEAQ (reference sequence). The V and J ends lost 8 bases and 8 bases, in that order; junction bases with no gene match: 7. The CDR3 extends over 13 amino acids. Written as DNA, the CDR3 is TGTGCCAGCCTTAGCGGGAGAAGCTATGAGCAGTTCTTC. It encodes CASLSGRSYEQFF.

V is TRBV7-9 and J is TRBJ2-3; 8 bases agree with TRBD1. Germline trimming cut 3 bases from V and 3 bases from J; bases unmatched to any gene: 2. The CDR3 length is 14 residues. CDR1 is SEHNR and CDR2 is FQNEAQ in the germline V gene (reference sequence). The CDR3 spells CASSLDRATDTQYF. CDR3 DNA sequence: TGTGCCAGCAGCTTGGACAGGGCGACAGATACGCAGTATTTT.

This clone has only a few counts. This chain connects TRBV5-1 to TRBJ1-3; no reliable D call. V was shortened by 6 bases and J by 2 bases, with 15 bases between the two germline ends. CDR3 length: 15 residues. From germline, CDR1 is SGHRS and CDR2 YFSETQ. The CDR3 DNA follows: TGCGCCAGCAAGGACGCGAAGCATCCTGGAAACACCATATATTTT. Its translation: CASKDAKHPGNTIYF. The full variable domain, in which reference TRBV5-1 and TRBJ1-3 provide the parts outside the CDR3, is KAGVTQTPRYLIKTRGQQVTLSCSPISGHRSVSWYQQTPGQGLQFLFEYFSETQRNKGNFPGRFSGRQFSNSRSEMNVSTLELGDSALYLCASKDAKHPGNTIYFGEGSWLTVV.

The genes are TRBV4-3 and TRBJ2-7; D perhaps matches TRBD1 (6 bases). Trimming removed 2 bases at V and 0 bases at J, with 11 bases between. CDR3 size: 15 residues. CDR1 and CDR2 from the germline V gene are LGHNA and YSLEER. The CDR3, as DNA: TGCGCCAGCAGCCAAACTCAGGGGACCTCCTACGAGCAGTACTTC. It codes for CASSQTQGTSYEQYF.